This paragraph covers one T cell receptor beta chain sequence. This sample is part of a study of shared clonotypes between healthy human individuals. The CDR3 runs 14 residues. The V and J ends lost 6 bases and 5 bases, in that order; junction bases with no gene match: 7. From germline, CDR1 is SGHTA and CDR2 FQGNSA. TCRdb's copy holds only in-frame clones and misses some; the assay was immunoSEQ multiplex PCR. The sample holds approximately 2.1 million clones, approximately 93% seen once. The specimen sequenced was naive CD4+ T cells from PBMCs. The subset is: CD45RA+ positively selected. The TCR sequence derives from a man aged 18 to 30 in good health. Some clones in this sample may be carry-over from other donors' samples. V and J are TRBV7-2 and TRBJ2-5; 9 bases line up with TRBD2. CDR3 in amino acids: CASSQVAGGETQYF. CDR3 nucleotides: TGTGCCAGCAGTCAAGTCGCGGGAGGGGAGACCCAGTACTTC.